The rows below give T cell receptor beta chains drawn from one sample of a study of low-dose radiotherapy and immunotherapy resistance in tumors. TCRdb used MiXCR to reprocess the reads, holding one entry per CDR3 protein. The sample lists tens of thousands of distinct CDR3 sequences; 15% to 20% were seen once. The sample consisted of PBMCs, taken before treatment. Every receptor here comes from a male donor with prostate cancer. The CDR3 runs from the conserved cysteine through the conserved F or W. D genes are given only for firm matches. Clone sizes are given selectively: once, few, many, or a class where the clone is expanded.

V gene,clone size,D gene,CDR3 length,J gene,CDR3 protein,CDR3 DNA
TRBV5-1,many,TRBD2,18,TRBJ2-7,CASSLRPQSGGLPYEQYF,TGTGCCAGCAGCTTAAGGCCCCAAAGCGGGGGGCTCCCCTACGAGCAGTACTTC
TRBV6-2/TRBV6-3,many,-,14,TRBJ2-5,CASSFTRSGETQYF,TGTGCCAGCAGTTTCACAAGAAGTGGGGAGACCCAGTACTTC
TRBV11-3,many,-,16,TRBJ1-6,CASRAIGGPHNSPLHF,TGTGCCAGCAGAGCCATCGGGGGACCGCACAATTCACCCCTCCACTTT
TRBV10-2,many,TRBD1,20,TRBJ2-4,CASSEIAGGIVKTAKNIQYF,TGCGCCAGCAGTGAAATAGCAGGGGGAATTGTAAAAACTGCCAAAAACATTCAGTACTTC
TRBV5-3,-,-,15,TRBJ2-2,CASSGAQVTGELFFF,-
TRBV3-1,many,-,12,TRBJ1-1,CASSQVNSEAFF,TGTGCCAGCAGCCAAGTCAACTCTGAAGCTTTCTTT
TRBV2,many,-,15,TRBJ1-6,CASRLDRPLDSPLHF,TGTGCCAGCAGGCTCGACAGGCCCTTGGATTCACCCCTCCACTTT
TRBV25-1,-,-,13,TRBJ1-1,CASSEWEGGEAFF,TGTGCCAGCAGTGAATGGGAGGGCGGCGAAGCTTTCTTT
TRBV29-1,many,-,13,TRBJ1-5,CSVAGDSNQPQHF,TGCAGCGTTGCAGGGGATAGCAATCAGCCCCAGCATTTT
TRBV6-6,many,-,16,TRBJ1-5,CASSYVRAPRGQPQHF,TGTGCCAGCAGTTATGTGAGGGCCCCAAGGGGTCAGCCCCAGCATTTT
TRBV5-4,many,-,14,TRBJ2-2,CASSLEFQSGELFF,TGTGCCAGCAGCTTGGAATTTCAGTCCGGGGAGCTGTTTTTT
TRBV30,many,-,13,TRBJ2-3,CAWSGGRSDTQYF,TGTGCCTGGAGTGGCGGGCGATCTGATACGCAGTATTTT
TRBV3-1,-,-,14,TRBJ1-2,CASSPDLRLEGYTF,TGTGCCAGCAGCCCGGATCTTCGACTAGAGGGCTACACCTTC
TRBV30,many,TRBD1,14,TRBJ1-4,CARTGGAPGEKLFF,TGTGCTAGGACAGGGGGCGCCCCTGGGGAAAAACTGTTTTTT
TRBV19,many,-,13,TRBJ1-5,CASSIHRDPKMHF,TGTGCCAGTAGTATACACCGGGACCCCAAGATGCATTTT
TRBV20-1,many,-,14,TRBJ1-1,CSAYQGRGIAEAFF,TGCAGTGCCTACCAGGGTAGGGGTATCGCTGAAGCTTTCTTT
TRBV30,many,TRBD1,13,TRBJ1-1,CAWSGFGQGKAFF,TGTGCCTGGAGTGGCTTTGGACAGGGGAAAGCTTTCTTT
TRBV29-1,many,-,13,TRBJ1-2,CSAWTSGSYGYTF,TGCAGCGCTTGGACGTCGGGATCGTATGGCTACACCTTC
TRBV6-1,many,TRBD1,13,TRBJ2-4,CASSEGTGDIQYF,TGTGCCAGCAGTGAAGGGACAGGGGACATTCAGTACTTC
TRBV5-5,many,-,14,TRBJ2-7,CASSLVGGAYEQYF,TGTGCCAGCAGCTTGGTAGGGGGGGCCTACGAGCAGTACTTC
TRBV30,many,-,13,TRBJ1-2,CAWTGAEYYGYTF,TGTGCCTGGACTGGAGCGGAGTACTATGGCTACACCTTC
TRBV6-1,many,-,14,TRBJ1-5,CASSEGWQVQPQHF,TGTGCCAGCAGTGAAGGTTGGCAGGTCCAGCCCCAGCATTTT
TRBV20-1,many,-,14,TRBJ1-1,CSARDRQDVTEAFF,TGCAGTGCTAGAGATAGGCAGGACGTAACTGAAGCTTTCTTT
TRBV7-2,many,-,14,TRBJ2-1,CASSVHLHRNEQFF,TGTGCCAGCAGCGTCCACTTGCATCGCAATGAGCAGTTCTTC
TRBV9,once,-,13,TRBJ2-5,CASSKGRGETQYF,TGTGCCAGCAGCAAAGGACGGGGAGAGACCCAGTACTTC
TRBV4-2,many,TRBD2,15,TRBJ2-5,CASSQPGTREETQYF,TGTGCCAGCAGCCAGCCGGGGACTAGGGAAGAGACCCAGTACTTC
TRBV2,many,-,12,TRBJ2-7,CASSDGPPGWYF,TGTGCCAGCAGTGACGGGCCTCCGGGGTGGTACTTC
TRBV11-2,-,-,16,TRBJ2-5,CASSFNGGDGKETQYF,TGTGCCAGCAGCTTTAACGGCGGAGACGGCAAAGAGACCCAGTACTTC
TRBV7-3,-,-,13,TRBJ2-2,CASSLDIPGELFF,TGTGCCAGCAGCCTAGACATACCCGGGGAGCTGTTTTTT
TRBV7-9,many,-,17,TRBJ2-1,CASSFRLGAGRANEQFF,TGTGCCAGCAGCTTCAGGTTGGGGGCTGGGCGGGCCAATGAGCAGTTCTTC
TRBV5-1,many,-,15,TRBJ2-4,CASSLGVSEDDIQYF,TGCGCCAGCAGCTTGGGGGTATCCGAAGATGACATTCAGTACTTC
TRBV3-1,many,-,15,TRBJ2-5,CASSQSQGGPETQYF,TGTGCCAGCAGCCAAAGCCAGGGGGGCCCGGAGACCCAGTACTTC
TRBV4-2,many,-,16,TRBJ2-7,CASSQVHRAFSYEQYF,TGTGCCAGCAGCCAAGTTCACCGGGCTTTCTCCTACGAGCAGTACTTC
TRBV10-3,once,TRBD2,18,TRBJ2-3,CAISGTSGGAIVPDTQYF,TGTGCCATCAGTGGGACTAGCGGGGGGGCTATTGTCCCAGATACGCAGTATTTT
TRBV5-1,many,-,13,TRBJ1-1,CASSWGGYTEAFF,TGCGCCAGCAGCTGGGGGGGGTACACTGAAGCTTTCTTT
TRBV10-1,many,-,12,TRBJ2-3,CASSGPTDTQYF,TGCGCCAGCAGTGGCCCAACAGATACGCAGTATTTT
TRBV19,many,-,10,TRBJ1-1,CASRNTEAFF,TGTGCCAGTCGAAACACTGAAGCTTTCTTT
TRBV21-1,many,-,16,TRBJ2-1,CASSKGVQASDNEQFF,TGTGCCAGCAGCAAAGGTGTCCAAGCCTCGGACAATGAGCAGTTCTTC
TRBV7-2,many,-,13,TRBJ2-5,CASSGQLGETQYF,TGTGCCAGCAGCGGACAACTAGGAGAGACCCAGTACTTC
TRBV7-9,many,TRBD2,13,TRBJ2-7,CASSRTSAYEQYF,TGTGCCAGCAGTAGGACTAGCGCCTACGAGCAGTACTTC
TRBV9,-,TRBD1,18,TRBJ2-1,CASSPRQGKGEQYNEQFF,TGTGCCAGCAGCCCAAGACAGGGGAAAGGGGAGCAGTACAATGAGCAGTTCTTC
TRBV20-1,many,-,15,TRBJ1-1,CSARDAPGRVTEAFF,TGCAGTGCTAGAGATGCTCCGGGTAGAGTAACTGAAGCTTTCTTT
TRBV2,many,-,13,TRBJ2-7,CASRRQVGYEQYF,TGTGCCAGCCGGAGACAGGTGGGCTACGAGCAGTACTTC
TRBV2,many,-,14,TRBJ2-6,CASIAVSGANVLTF,TGTGCCAGCATAGCAGTATCTGGGGCCAACGTCCTGACTTTC
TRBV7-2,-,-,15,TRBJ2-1,CASSSRPWAEVEQFF,TGTGCCAGCAGCTCTCGCCCCTGGGCCGAGGTGGAGCAGTTCTTC
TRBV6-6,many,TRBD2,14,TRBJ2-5,CASRRGLAEETQYF,TGTGCCAGCAGACGCGGACTAGCGGAAGAGACCCAGTACTTC
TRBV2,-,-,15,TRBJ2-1,CASRGWGGRSGEQFF,TGTGCCAGCAGGGGATGGGGGGGGCGGTCGGGTGAGCAGTTCTTC
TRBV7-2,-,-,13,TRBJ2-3,CASSPPSTDTQYF,TGTGCCAGCAGCCCCCCTAGCACAGATACGCAGTATTTT
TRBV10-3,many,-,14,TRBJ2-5,CAISESGPQGAQYF,TGTGCCATCAGTGAGTCCGGGCCCCAAGGTGCCCAGTACTTC
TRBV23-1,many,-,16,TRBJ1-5,CASNIKIGGGNQPQHF,TGCGCCAGCAATATCAAGATCGGGGGGGGCAATCAGCCCCAGCATTTT
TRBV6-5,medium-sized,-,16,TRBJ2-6,CASTQDVGSGANVLTF,TGTGCCAGCACCCAGGACGTCGGCTCTGGGGCCAACGTCCTGACTTTC
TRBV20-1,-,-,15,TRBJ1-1,CSARDMGEGDTEAFF,TGCAGTGCTAGAGATATGGGGGAAGGGGACACTGAAGCTTTCTTT
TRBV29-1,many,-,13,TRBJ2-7,CSVALGDTYEQYF,TGCAGCGTTGCTCTCGGGGACACCTACGAGCAGTACTTC